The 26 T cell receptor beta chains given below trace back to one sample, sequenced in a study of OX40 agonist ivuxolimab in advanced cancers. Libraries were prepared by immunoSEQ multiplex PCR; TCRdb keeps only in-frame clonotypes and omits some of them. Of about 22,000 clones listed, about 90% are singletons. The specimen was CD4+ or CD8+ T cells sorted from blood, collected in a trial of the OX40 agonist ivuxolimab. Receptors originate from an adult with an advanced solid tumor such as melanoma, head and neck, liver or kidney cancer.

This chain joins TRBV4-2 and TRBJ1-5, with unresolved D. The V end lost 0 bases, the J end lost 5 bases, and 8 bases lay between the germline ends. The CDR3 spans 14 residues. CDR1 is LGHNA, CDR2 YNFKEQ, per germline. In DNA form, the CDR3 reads TGTGCCAGCAGCCAAGATAGTGGTTATCAGCCCCAGCATTTT. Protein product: CASSQDSGYQPQHF.

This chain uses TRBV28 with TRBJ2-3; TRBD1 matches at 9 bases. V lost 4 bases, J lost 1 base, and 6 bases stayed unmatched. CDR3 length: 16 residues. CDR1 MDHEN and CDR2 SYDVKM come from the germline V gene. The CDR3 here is CASSSDRGFGTDTQYF. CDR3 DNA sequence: TGTGCCAGCAGTTCGGACAGGGGTTTCGGCACAGATACGCAGTATTTT.

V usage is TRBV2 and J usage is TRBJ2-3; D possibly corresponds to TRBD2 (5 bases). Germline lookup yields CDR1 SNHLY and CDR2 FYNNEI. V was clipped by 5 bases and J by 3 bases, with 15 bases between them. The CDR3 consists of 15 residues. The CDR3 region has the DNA TGTGCCAGCAGTAGCTCGATGGGGAGAACAGATACGCAGTATTTT. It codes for CASSSSMGRTDTQYF.

As DNA, the CDR3 is TGTGCCAGCAGCCCGACCATTAGCGGGAAAGAGACCCAGTACTTC. Translation gives CASSPTISGKETQYF. The chain couples TRBV7-8 to TRBJ2-5, with 8 nucleotides matching TRBD2. Germline loops: CDR1 SGHVS, CDR2 FQNEAQ. V gave up 5 bases and J gave up 3 bases; unmatched junction bases: 8. This CDR3 has 15 amino acids.

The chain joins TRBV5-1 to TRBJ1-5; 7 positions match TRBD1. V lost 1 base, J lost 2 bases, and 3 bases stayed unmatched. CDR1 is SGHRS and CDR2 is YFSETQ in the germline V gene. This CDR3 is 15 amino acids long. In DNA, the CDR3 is TGCGCCAGCAGCTTGACAGGGGATCGCAATCAGCCCCAGCATTTT. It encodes CASSLTGDRNQPQHF.

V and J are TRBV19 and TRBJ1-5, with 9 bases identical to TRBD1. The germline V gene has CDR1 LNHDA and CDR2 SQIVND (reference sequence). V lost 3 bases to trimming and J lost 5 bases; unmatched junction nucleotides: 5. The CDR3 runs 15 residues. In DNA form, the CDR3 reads TGTGCCAGTAGTATCCGGGACAGGGTGGATCAGCCCCAGCATTTT. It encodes CASSIRDRVDQPQHF. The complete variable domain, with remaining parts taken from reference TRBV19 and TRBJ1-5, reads DGGITQSPKYLFRKEGQNVTLSCEQNLNHDAMYWYRQDPGQGLRLIYYSQIVNDFQKGDIAEGYSVSREKKESFPLTVTSAQKNPTAFYLCASSIRDRVDQPQHFGDGTRLSIL.

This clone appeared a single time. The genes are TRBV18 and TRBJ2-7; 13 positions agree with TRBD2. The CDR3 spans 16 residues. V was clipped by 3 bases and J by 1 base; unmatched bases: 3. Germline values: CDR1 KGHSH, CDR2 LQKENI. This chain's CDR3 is CASSPLGLAGSYEQYF. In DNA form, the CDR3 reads TGTGCCAGCTCACCGCTGGGACTAGCGGGATCCTACGAGCAGTACTTC.

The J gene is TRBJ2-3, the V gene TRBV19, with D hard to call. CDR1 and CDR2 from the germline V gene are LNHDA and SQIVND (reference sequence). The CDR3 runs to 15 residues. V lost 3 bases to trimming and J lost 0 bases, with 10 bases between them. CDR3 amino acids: CASSILPVSTDTQYF. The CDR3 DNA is TGTGCCAGTAGTATTTTGCCGGTGAGCACAGATACGCAGTATTTT. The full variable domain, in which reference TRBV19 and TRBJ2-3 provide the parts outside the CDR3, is DGGITQSPKYLFRKEGQNVTLSCEQNLNHDAMYWYRQDPGQGLRLIYYSQIVNDFQKGDIAEGYSVSREKKESFPLTVTSAQKNPTAFYLCASSILPVSTDTQYFGPGTRLTVL.

The CDR3: CASSQETGPRTEAFF. CDR3 nucleotides: TGTGCCAGCAGCCAAGAGACGGGGCCGAGGACTGAAGCTTTCTTT. The V gene is TRBV4-2, the J gene TRBJ1-1; D is possibly TRBD1 (5 bases). Looked up from germline, CDR1 is LGHNA and CDR2 is YNFKEQ. The CDR3 is 15 residues long. V was cut by 0 bases and J by 5 bases, with 13 bases left in between.

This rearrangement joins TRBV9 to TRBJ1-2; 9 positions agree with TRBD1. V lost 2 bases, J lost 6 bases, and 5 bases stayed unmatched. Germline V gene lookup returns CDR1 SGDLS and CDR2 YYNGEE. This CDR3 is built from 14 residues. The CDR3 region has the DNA TGTGCCAGCAGCGTGGACAGGGGAGTAGATGGCTACACCTTC. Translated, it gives CASSVDRGVDGYTF.

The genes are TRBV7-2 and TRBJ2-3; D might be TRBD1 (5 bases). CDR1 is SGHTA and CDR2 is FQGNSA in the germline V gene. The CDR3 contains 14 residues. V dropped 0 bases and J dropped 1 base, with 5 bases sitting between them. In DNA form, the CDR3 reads TGTGCCAGCAGCTTAGCGGGGCGCACAGATACGCAGTATTTT. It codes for CASSLAGRTDTQYF.

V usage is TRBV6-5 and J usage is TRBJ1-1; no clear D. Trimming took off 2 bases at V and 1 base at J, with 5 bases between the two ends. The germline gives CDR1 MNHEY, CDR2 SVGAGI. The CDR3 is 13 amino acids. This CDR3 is CASSYGENTEAFF. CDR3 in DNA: TGTGCCAGCAGTTACGGAGAGAACACTGAAGCTTTCTTT.

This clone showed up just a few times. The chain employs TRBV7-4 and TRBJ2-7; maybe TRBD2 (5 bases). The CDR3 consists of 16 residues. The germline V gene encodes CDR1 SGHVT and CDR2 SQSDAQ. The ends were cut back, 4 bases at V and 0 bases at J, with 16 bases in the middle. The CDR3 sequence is CASSSSSRTRSYEQYF. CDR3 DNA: TGTGCCAGCAGCTCTAGTTCCAGGACTCGCTCCTACGAGCAGTACTTC.

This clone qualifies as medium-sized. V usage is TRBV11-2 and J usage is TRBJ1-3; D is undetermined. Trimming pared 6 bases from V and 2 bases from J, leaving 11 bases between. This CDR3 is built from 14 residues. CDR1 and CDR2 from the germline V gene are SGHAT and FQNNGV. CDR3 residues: CASRVGVTGNTIYF. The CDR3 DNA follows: TGTGCCAGCAGGGTCGGTGTAACTGGAAACACCATATATTTT. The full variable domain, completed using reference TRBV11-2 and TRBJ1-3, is EAGVAQSPRYKIIEKRQSVAFWCNPISGHATLYWYQQILGQGPKLLIQFQNNGVVDDSQLPKDRFSAERLKGVDSTLKIQPAKLEDSAVYLCASRVGVTGNTIYFGEGSWLTVV.

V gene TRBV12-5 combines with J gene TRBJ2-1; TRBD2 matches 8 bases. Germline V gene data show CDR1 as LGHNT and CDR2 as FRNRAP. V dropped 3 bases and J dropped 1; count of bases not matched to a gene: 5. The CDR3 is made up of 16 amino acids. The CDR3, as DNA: TGTGCTAGTGGTTTTAATGCGGGAGGTTCCTACAATGAGCAGTTCTTC. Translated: CASGFNAGGSYNEQFF. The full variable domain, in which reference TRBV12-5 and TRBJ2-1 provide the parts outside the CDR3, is DARVTQTPRHKVTEMGQEVTMRCQPILGHNTVFWYRQTMMQGLELLAYFRNRAPLDDSGMPKDRFSAEMPDATLATLKIQPSEPRDSAVYFCASGFNAGGSYNEQFFGPGTRLTVL.

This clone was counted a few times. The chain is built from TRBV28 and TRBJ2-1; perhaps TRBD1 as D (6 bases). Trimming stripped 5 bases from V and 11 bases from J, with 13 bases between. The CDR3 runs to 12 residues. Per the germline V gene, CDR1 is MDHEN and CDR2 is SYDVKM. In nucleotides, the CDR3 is TGTGCCAGCAGTGGACTCAGGGGCAAGCAGTTCTTC. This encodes CASSGLRGKQFF.

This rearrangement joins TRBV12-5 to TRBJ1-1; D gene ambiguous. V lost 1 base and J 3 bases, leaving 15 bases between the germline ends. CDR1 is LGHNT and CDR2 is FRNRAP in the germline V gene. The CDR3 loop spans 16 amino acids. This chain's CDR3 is CASGLASRGRDTEAFF. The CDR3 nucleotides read TGTGCTAGTGGTTTGGCATCTCGGGGTCGGGACACTGAAGCTTTCTTT.

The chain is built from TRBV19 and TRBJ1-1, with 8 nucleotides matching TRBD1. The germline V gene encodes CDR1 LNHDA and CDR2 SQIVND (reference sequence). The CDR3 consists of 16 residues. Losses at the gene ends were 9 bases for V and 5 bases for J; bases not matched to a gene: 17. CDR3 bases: TGTGCCAGCCGAGTCCAGGGGGCGCCGGGTGGAACTGAAGCTTTCTTT. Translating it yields CASRVQGAPGGTEAFF.

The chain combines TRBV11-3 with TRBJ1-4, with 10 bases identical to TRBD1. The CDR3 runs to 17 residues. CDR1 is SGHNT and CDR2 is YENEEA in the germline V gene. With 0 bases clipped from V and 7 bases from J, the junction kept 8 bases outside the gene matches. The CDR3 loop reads CASSLEIPTGGREKLFF. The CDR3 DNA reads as TGTGCCAGCAGCTTAGAAATACCGACAGGGGGCCGTGAAAAACTGTTTTTT.

CDR3: CASSGLGGTDTQYF. DNA for the CDR3: TGTGCCAGCAGCGGTCTAGGCGGCACAGATACGCAGTATTTT. The rearrangement uses TRBV7-3 and TRBJ2-3; no firm D call. This CDR3 spans 14 amino acids. Trimming shortened V by 5 bases and J by 1 base, and 10 bases separated the two germline ends. The germline gives CDR1 SGHTA, CDR2 FQGTGA.

CDR3 bases: TGTGCCAGCAGTTACTCTCTTCCTAGCGATGAGCAGTTCTTC. Protein sequence: CASSYSLPSDEQFF. The rearrangement links TRBV6-5 to TRBJ2-1, with D maybe TRBD2 (6 bases). Germline V lookup: CDR1 MNHEY, CDR2 SVGAGI. This CDR3 has 14 amino acids. Trimming took 0 bases from V and 8 from J, leaving 11 bases between them.

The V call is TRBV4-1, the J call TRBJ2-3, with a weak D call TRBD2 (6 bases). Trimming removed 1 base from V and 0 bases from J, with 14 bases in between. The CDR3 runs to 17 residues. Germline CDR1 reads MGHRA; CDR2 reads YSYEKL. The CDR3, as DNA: TGCGCCAGCAGCCAAGCCATCGAAGCGGGTAGCACAGATACGCAGTATTTT. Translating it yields CASSQAIEAGSTDTQYF.

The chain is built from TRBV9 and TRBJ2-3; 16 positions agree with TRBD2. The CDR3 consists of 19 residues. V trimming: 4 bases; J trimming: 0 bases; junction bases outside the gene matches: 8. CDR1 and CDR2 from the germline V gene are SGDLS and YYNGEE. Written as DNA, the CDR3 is TGTGCCAGCAGCAAGGGACTAGCGGGAGGGGGTTCTAGCACAGATACGCAGTATTTT. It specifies CASSKGLAGGGSSTDTQYF. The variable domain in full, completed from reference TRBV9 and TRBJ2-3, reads DSGVTQTPKHLITATGQRVTLRCSPRSGDLSVYWYQQSLDQGLQFLIQYYNGEERAKGNILERFSAQQFPDLHSELNLSSLELGDSALYFCASSKGLAGGGSSTDTQYFGPGTRLTVL.

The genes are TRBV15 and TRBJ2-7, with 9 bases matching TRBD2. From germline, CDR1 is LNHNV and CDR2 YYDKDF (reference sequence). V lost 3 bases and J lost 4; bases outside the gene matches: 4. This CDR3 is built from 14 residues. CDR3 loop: CATSRSSGSYEQYF. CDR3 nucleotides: TGTGCCACCAGCAGGAGTAGCGGGAGTTACGAGCAGTACTTC.

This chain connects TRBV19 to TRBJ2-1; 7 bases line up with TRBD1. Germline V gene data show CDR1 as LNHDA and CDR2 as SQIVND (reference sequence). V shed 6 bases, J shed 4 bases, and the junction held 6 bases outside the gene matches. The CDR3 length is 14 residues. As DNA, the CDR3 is TGTGCCAGTAGAGGCCGGGACAGTTACAATGAGCAGTTCTTC. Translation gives CASRGRDSYNEQFF.

The CDR3 sequence: CASSQDWGSTDTQYF. CDR3 in DNA: TGCGCCAGCAGCCAAGATTGGGGTTCCACAGATACGCAGTATTTT. The chain carries TRBV4-3 and TRBJ2-3, with D unresolved. Germline CDR1 reads LGHNA; CDR2 reads YSLEER. The CDR3 has 15 residues. Trimming took 0 bases from V and 2 from J, leaving 9 bases between them.